The following is a TCR beta chain sequence with its context. This sample was included in a study of T cells in Graves' hyperthyroidism and ophthalmopathy. The J segment lost 5 bases and the V segment lost 7 bases, leaving 10 bases of the junction unmatched. The CDR3 is made up of 13 amino acids. Germline-derived CDR1 and CDR2 are SQVTM and ANQGSEA. TCR beta CDR3 region amplification was performed from RNA transcripts. HTBI primers drove first-round RT-PCR of the TCR CDR3. TCRdb reanalysed the multiplex PCR reads using MiXCR and keeps one entry per CDR3 protein. The sample lists approximately 500,000 distinct CDR3 sequences, 40% to 55% occurring once.

The sample comprised peripheral blood or thyroid tissue (not recorded which). The TCR was taken from a woman between 18 and 30 years old with Graves' hyperthyroidism. The gene calls are TRBV29-1 and TRBJ2-5, with 7 positions matching TRBD1. DNA of the CDR3: TGCAGCGCTACAGGGGTTCGGTCGGAGACCCAGTACTTC. Translated: CSATGVRSETQYF.